These 24 T cell receptor beta chains share one sample of origin, sequenced in a study of blood T cell repertoires in COVID-19 (TCRdb year 2020). The library was made by the immunoSEQ multiplex PCR assay. Not all clones reach the TCRdb copy of this immuneACCESS table, which keeps in-frame sequences only. Checked studies attribute under half of the gap to unresolved V genes and leave the rest unexplained. This sample comprises about 35,000 clones, approximately 85% of them detected only once. The ten largest clones represent 35% to 45% of the sample. The sample was peripheral blood. The receptors derive from a man in his 60s with active or convalescent COVID-19.

The V call is TRBV6-6, the J call TRBJ2-1, with TRBD1 matching 7 bases. The V gene end was trimmed by 6 bases and the J gene end by 8 bases; junction bases not matched to a gene: 7. CDR1 is MNHNY, CDR2 SVGAGI, per germline (reference sequence). CDR3 length: 13 amino acids. CDR3 sequence: CASSQRQGHEQFF. CDR3 coding DNA: TGTGCCAGCAGCCAAAGACAGGGCCATGAGCAGTTCTTC.

Of note for this clone: One end of the junction does not line up with germline, which may come from a read error. The chain carries TRBV6-1 and TRBJ2-4; perhaps TRBD1 as D (5 bases). Germline assignment: CDR1 MNHNS and CDR2 SASEGT. The CDR3 has 10 amino acids. The CDR3 nucleotides read TGTGCCAGCAGCGAAGGGGCCGCTCTCTTC. It is translated as CASSEGAALF.

The chain joins TRBV19 to TRBJ2-1; possible D gene TRBD2, 5 bases. Germline V gene lookup returns CDR1 LNHDA and CDR2 SQIVND (reference sequence). The CDR3 contains 18 residues. V was pared by 2 bases and J by 7 bases, with 24 bases between. This CDR3 is CASSIRGLGSHPGNEQFF. The DNA for the CDR3 is TGTGCCAGTAGTATACGGGGTTTGGGCTCCCACCCGGGGAATGAGCAGTTCTTC.

This clone was detected only once. This rearrangement joins TRBV7-9 to TRBJ1-1; D is unresolved. The germline CDR1 and CDR2 sequences are SEHNR and FQNEAQ (reference sequence). V was shortened by 5 bases and J by 1 base, with 11 bases between the two germline ends. The CDR3 spans 14 residues. The CDR3 spells CASSIVAENTEAFF. CDR3 bases: TGTGCCAGCAGCATAGTAGCAGAGAACACTGAAGCTTTCTTT.

The chain has TRBV6-5 and TRBJ1-2; 8 nucleotides agree with TRBD1. Germline values: CDR1 MNHEY, CDR2 SVGAGI. The CDR3 totals 13 residues. The V gene end was trimmed by 6 bases and the J gene end by 4 bases; junction bases not matched to a gene: 4. CDR3 in DNA: TGTGCCAGCAGGCAGGGGGCGAGCTATGGCTACACCTTC. Protein: CASRQGASYGYTF.

This chain uses TRBV5-1 with TRBJ2-1, with 8 bases that match TRBD2. The trim removed 4 bases at V and 6 bases at J, leaving 12 bases unmatched. Looked up from germline, CDR1 is SGHRS and CDR2 is YFSETQ. This CDR3 is built from 16 residues. CDR3 loop: CASSPDFRGGFNEQFF. The CDR3 region has the DNA TGCGCCAGCAGCCCCGATTTCCGGGGGGGGTTCAATGAGCAGTTCTTC.

In this sample, this clone turned up a few times. This chain links TRBV15 with TRBJ2-6; TRBD1 matches 7 bases. The CDR3 length is 15 residues. Per germline, CDR1 LNHNV and CDR2 YYDKDF (reference sequence). The ends lost 9 bases at V and 1 base at J; junction bases unmatched: 6. The CDR3 sequence: CATATGESGANVLTF. The CDR3 DNA is TGTGCCACAGCAACAGGGGAATCTGGGGCCAACGTCCTGACTTTC.

The chain recombines TRBV28 with TRBJ2-7; 12 bases are shared with TRBD1. The trim removed 5 bases at V and 4 bases at J, leaving 6 bases unmatched. Germline assignment: CDR1 MDHEN and CDR2 SYDVKM. The CDR3 has 15 residues. The CDR3 is CASSPPGQGAYEQYV. CDR3 nucleotide sequence: TGTGCCAGCAGTCCCCCGGGACAGGGGGCTTACGAGCAGTACGTC.

This rearrangement joins TRBV30 to TRBJ1-5; TRBD1 aligns across 12 bases. CDR1 is GTSNPN, CDR2 SVGIG, per germline (reference sequence). CDR3 size: 14 residues. After removal of 3 bases from V and 6 bases from J, the junction contained 3 bases not matched to a gene. Written as DNA, the CDR3 is TGTGCCTGGAGCGGGACAGGGGGCTTTCAGCCCCAGCATTTT. Translation: CAWSGTGGFQPQHF. Drawing the rest from reference TRBV30 and TRBJ1-5, the complete variable domain is SQTIHQWPATLVQPVGSPLSLECTVEGTSNPNLYWYRQAAGRGLQLLFYSVGIGQISSEVPQNLSASRPQDRQFILSSKKLLLSDSGFYLCAWSGTGGFQPQHFGDGTRLSIL.

The V and J genes are TRBV6-2 or TRBV6-3 and TRBJ2-3, with 12 bases that match TRBD2. The CDR3 covers 19 residues. The ends lost 2 bases at V and 4 bases at J; junction bases unmatched: 13. In germline, CDR1 is MNHEY, CDR2 SVGEGT. The CDR3 loop is CASSYGSTSGSNGPDTQYF. The CDR3 DNA reads as TGTGCCAGCAGTTACGGTTCGACTAGCGGGAGCAATGGCCCAGATACGCAGTATTTT.

The chain joins TRBV11-2 to TRBJ2-2; no clear D. Trimming took off 11 bases at V and 7 bases at J, with 8 bases between the two ends. Germline V CDR1 and CDR2: SGHAT, FQNNGV. This CDR3 has 10 amino acids. DNA for the CDR3: TGTGCCGTACTTGGCGGGGAGCTGTTTTTT. Its translation: CAVLGGELFF. The whole variable domain, remainder taken from reference TRBV11-2 and TRBJ2-2, is EAGVAQSPRYKIIEKRQSVAFWCNPISGHATLYWYQQILGQGPKLLIQFQNNGVVDDSQLPKDRFSAERLKGVDSTLKIQPAKLEDSAVYLCAVLGGELFFGEGSRLTVL.

The chain uses TRBV28 and TRBJ1-2; D gene ambiguous. The V end was cut by 7 bases, the J end by 5 bases, with 8 bases between. The CDR3 has 11 amino acids. Germline CDR1 MDHEN, CDR2 SYDVKM. The CDR3 loop is CASNGGYGYTF. The CDR3 DNA reads TGTGCCAGCAATGGAGGGTATGGCTACACCTTC.

V is TRBV6-2 or TRBV6-3 and J is TRBJ2-5, with 8 bases matching TRBD2. CDR1 and CDR2 (germline): MNHEY, SVGEGT. The CDR3 contains 15 residues. The J segment lost 7 bases and the V segment lost 0 bases, leaving 7 bases of the junction unmatched. This CDR3 reads CASSYSGKRESTQYF. CDR3 nucleotides: TGTGCCAGCAGTTACTCGGGTAAGCGGGAGTCGACCCAGTACTTC.

The V gene is TRBV25-1, the J gene TRBJ1-1, with D tentatively TRBD1 (6 bases). CDR3 length: 14 amino acids. V gave up 4 bases and J gave up 1 base, with 10 bases separating them. Germline CDR1 and CDR2: MGHDK and SYGVNS. CDR3 loop: CASSGQGWNTEAFF. As DNA, the CDR3 is TGTGCCAGCAGTGGGCAGGGGTGGAACACTGAAGCTTTCTTT.

V usage is TRBV11-2 and J usage is TRBJ2-3; D unclear. The germline gives CDR1 SGHAT, CDR2 FQNNGV. The CDR3 consists of 12 residues. V was trimmed by 5 bases and J by 0 bases, leaving 3 bases between them. CDR3 loop: CASSQSTDTQYF. The CDR3 DNA sequence: TGTGCCAGCAGCCAAAGCACAGATACGCAGTATTTT.

V is TRBV14 and J is TRBJ2-1; D is uncertain. Germline CDR1 reads SGHDN; CDR2 reads FVKESK. The CDR3 is made up of 14 amino acids. Trimming left V 2 bases short and J 4 bases short, with 9 bases between. CDR3 loop: CASSQIGRYNEQFF. CDR3 nucleotides: TGTGCCAGCAGCCAAATTGGTCGGTACAATGAGCAGTTCTTC.

The rearrangement uses TRBV30 and TRBJ2-2, with D possibly being TRBD2 (5 bases). The V and J ends lost 8 bases and 1 base respectively, with 11 bases between them. The V gene's germline CDR1 is GTSNPN and CDR2 SVGIG (reference sequence). The CDR3 runs to 13 residues. The CDR3 is CAGAVQNTGELFF. CDR3 in DNA: TGTGCCGGAGCGGTCCAGAACACCGGGGAGCTGTTTTTT.

This clone has a handful of counts. This chain joins TRBV9 and TRBJ2-3; D gene unclear. Trimming pared 4 bases from V and 5 bases from J, leaving 14 bases between. CDR1 is SGDLS, CDR2 YYNGEE, per germline. The CDR3 runs to 14 residues. The DNA for the CDR3 is TGTGCCAGCAGCCCCAATTCCTTACAAGATACGCAGTATTTT. It codes for CASSPNSLQDTQYF. The full variable domain, its missing parts supplied by reference TRBV9 and TRBJ2-3, is DSGVTQTPKHLITATGQRVTLRCSPRSGDLSVYWYQQSLDQGLQFLIQYYNGEERAKGNILERFSAQQFPDLHSELNLSSLELGDSALYFCASSPNSLQDTQYFGPGTRLTVL.

This chain uses TRBV7-2 with TRBJ1-1; D gene unclear. The CDR3 contains 13 residues. The germline V gene encodes CDR1 SGHTA and CDR2 FQGNSA. Trimming stripped 4 bases from V and 1 base from J, with 7 bases between. CDR3: CASSYHQNTEAFF. The CDR3 DNA sequence: TGTGCCAGCAGCTATCATCAGAACACTGAAGCTTTCTTT.

The chain joins TRBV6-5 to TRBJ1-5; D possibly corresponds to TRBD1 (6 bases). This CDR3 comprises 15 residues. Germline lookup yields CDR1 MNHEY and CDR2 SVGAGI. Trimming removed 4 bases from V and 1 base from J, with 11 bases in between. The CDR3 reads CASSSQGNSNQPQHF. CDR3 in DNA: TGTGCCAGCAGTTCACAGGGAAACAGCAATCAGCCCCAGCATTTT.

This chain uses TRBV5-1 with TRBJ1-3; 9 bases are shared with TRBD1. Trimming took 2 bases from V and 4 from J; bases not matched to a gene: 1. Per germline, CDR1 SGHRS and CDR2 YFSETQ. The CDR3 is made up of 14 amino acids. The CDR3 coding sequence is TGCGCCAGCAGCTTCGACAGGGGGGGAAACACCATATATTTT. Translating gives CASSFDRGGNTIYF.

The J gene is TRBJ1-1, the V gene TRBV30; D is uncertain. The V and J ends lost 5 bases and 1 base respectively, with 11 bases between them. The V gene's germline CDR1 is GTSNPN and CDR2 SVGIG (reference sequence). This CDR3 has 13 residues. The chain's CDR3 is CAWDSGWNTEAFF. The CDR3 DNA reads as TGTGCCTGGGATTCGGGATGGAACACTGAAGCTTTCTTT.

The chain is built from TRBV9 and TRBJ1-2; the match to TRBD1 covers 9 bases. The germline V gene has CDR1 SGDLS and CDR2 YYNGEE. The CDR3 is 17 residues long. The J segment lost 7 bases and the V segment lost 0 bases, leaving 13 bases of the junction unmatched. The CDR3 DNA reads TGTGCCAGCAGCGTAGAAGGGACAGGGTATGATTATGGTGGCTACACCTTC. This sequence encodes CASSVEGTGYDYGGYTF.

This sequence joins TRBV11-3 and TRBJ1-6; no clear D gene. The CDR3 is 17 amino acids. Trimming removed 1 base from V and 2 bases from J, with 12 bases in between. Germline CDR1 SGHNT, CDR2 YENEEA. CDR3 DNA: TGTGCCAGCAGCTTAGGACCGGGGAGCACCTATAATTCACCCCTCCACTTT. Residues: CASSLGPGSTYNSPLHF.